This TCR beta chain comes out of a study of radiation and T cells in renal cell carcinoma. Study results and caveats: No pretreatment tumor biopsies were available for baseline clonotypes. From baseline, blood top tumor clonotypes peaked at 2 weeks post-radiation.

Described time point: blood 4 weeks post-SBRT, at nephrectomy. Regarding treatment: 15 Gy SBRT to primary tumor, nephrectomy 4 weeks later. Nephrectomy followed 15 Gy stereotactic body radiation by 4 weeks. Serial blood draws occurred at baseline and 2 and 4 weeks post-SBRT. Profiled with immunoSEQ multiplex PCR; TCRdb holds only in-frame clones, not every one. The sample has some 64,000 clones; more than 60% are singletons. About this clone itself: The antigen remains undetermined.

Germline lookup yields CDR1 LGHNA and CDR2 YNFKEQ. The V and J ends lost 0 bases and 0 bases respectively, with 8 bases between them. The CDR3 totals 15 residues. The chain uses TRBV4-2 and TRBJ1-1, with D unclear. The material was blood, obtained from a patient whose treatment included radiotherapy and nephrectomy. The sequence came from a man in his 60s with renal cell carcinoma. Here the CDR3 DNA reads TGTGCCAGCAGCCAAGAAACAGCCGTGAACACTGAAGCTTTCTTT. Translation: CASSQETAVNTEAFF.